The 26 T cell receptor beta chains reported below all come from one sample, sequenced in a study of molecular identifiers for immune sequencing clone quantification. TCRdb analysed the PCR reads with MiXCR anew, one entry per CDR3 protein. Among 35,000 to 45,000 distinct CDR3 sequences listed, about a fifth were seen once. Sequencing input: naive CD8+ T cells from blood, with Jurkat cell RNA spiked in. Noted subset: FACS-sorted CD8+CD4-CCR7+CD45RA+ naive T cells. These receptors were taken from a human donor in good health. Some libraries in this study had Jurkat cell RNA spiked in.

Of note for this clonotype: A much larger clone differs from this one at a single base, so this may be a read error. This chain uses TRBV2 with TRBJ1-4; 9 nucleotides line up with TRBD1. The germline gives CDR1 SNHLY, CDR2 FYNNEI. Trimming removed 5 bases from V and 7 bases from J; junction bases left unmatched: 8. CDR3 length: 15 residues. The CDR3 sequence: CASSQTTGGVEKLFF. The CDR3 DNA reads as TGTGCCAGCAGTCAAACGACAGGGGGAGTTGAAAAACTGTTTTTT.

The rearrangement joins TRBV6-9 to TRBJ1-6; D is unresolved. V was cut by 8 bases and J by 7 bases, with 12 bases left in between. CDR3 length: 13 amino acids. Germline V lookup: CDR1 MNHGY, CDR2 SVAAGI. In DNA, the CDR3 is TGTGCCAGCGGATTGACCCCGAATTCACCCCTCCACTTT. Translating it yields CASGLTPNSPLHF.

This clonotype was recorded many times. The V and J genes are TRBV7-9 and TRBJ2-3; 8 bases are a match to TRBD2. The CDR3 covers 16 residues. Germline V gene data show CDR1 as SEHNR and CDR2 as FQNEAQ (reference sequence). Trimming at V came to 0 bases and at J to 4 bases, leaving 6 bases not matched to a gene. The CDR3 loop reads CASSLAARGVADTQYF. CDR3 bases: TGTGCCAGCAGCTTAGCCGCGCGGGGGGTAGCAGATACGCAGTATTTT.

This chain joins TRBV27 and TRBJ2-7; D might be TRBD1 (5 bases). Per germline, CDR1 MNHEY and CDR2 SMNVEV (reference sequence). This CDR3 region has 13 residues. Trimming left V 3 bases short and J 6 bases short, with 12 bases between. CDR3 amino acids: CASSFRQGSEQYF. The CDR3, as DNA: TGTGCCAGCAGTTTTAGGCAGGGAAGCGAGCAGTACTTC.

The chain recombines TRBV5-6 with TRBJ2-7; D remains unclear. Trimming took off 4 bases at V and 5 bases at J, with 10 bases between the two ends. The CDR3 contains 12 residues. Germline V gene lookup returns CDR1 SGHDT and CDR2 YYEEEE. The CDR3 DNA reads as TGTGCCAGCAGCCTGCGCCCCCACGAGCAGTACTTC. Its translation is CASSLRPHEQYF.

This clonotype was picked up many times. The chain recombines TRBV7-9 with TRBJ2-1; the match to TRBD2 covers 8 bases. After removal of 2 bases from V and 4 bases from J, the junction contained 25 bases not matched to a gene. This CDR3 contains 22 residues. CDR1 and CDR2 (germline): SEHNR, FQNEAQ (reference sequence). The CDR3 is CASSLPLNDPITSGRGYNEQFF. The CDR3 nucleotides read TGTGCCAGCAGCTTACCGCTCAACGATCCGATAACTAGCGGTAGAGGATACAATGAGCAGTTCTTC.

This chain links TRBV6-2 or TRBV6-3 with TRBJ2-5; possible D gene TRBD1, 6 bases. The CDR3 spans 16 residues. V lost 5 bases to trimming and J lost 2 bases, with 18 bases between them. CDR1 MNHEY and CDR2 SVGEGT come from the germline V gene. The CDR3 nucleotides read TGTGCCAGCAGTACATTCCGGGACACCCTTCAAGAGACCCAGTACTTC. Encoded protein: CASSTFRDTLQETQYF.

As for this clonotype: Since a much larger clone is just one base distant, this may be a read error. The DNA of the CDR3 is TGTGCCAGCAGTCCTGGCCTGGGGAATCAGTCCCAGCATTTT. It is translated as CASSPGLGNQSQHF. The chain carries TRBV6-2 or TRBV6-3 and TRBJ1-5, with D unresolved. CDR1 and CDR2 from the germline V gene are MNHEY and SVGEGT. The CDR3 totals 14 residues.

This clonotype was detected once. This could be a read error, since a much larger clone is one nucleotide away. The chain is built from TRBV6-2 or TRBV6-3 and TRBJ1-5; 7 bases line up with TRBD1. This CDR3 comprises 15 residues. Germline-derived CDR1 and CDR2 are MNHEY and SVGEGT. The CDR3 nucleotides read TGTGCCAGCCGTTACAAGGGGGCCAGCAATCAGCCCCAGCATTTT. Its translation: CASRYKGASNQPQHF.

This clonotype was counted at least ten times. This sequence joins TRBV11-2 and TRBJ2-5; perhaps D is TRBD1 or TRBD2 (5 bases each). The germline CDR1 and CDR2 sequences are SGHAT and FQNNGV. CDR3 size: 14 residues. V was pared by 0 bases and J by 2 bases, with 7 bases between. CDR3 in amino acids: CASSLEWGQETQYF. CDR3 bases: TGTGCCAGCAGCTTAGAATGGGGGCAAGAGACCCAGTACTTC.

Many counts were recorded for this clonotype. V is TRBV4-3 and J is TRBJ2-3; D is perhaps TRBD2 (5 bases). CDR3 length: 15 residues. Germline V gene lookup returns CDR1 LGHNA and CDR2 YSLEER. V was shortened by 0 bases and J by 0 bases, with 7 bases between the two germline ends. The CDR3 protein is CASSQDTGSTDTQYF. The CDR3 DNA reads TGCGCCAGCAGCCAAGACACGGGGAGCACAGATACGCAGTATTTT.

A single count supports this clonotype. Possible read error: a much larger clone is one base away. This chain joins TRBV6-2 or TRBV6-3 and TRBJ2-5, with TRBD2 as a possible D gene (6 bases). This CDR3 comprises 15 residues. Germline CDR1 MNHEY, CDR2 SVGEGT. The CDR3 loop reads CASSLLGVTGETQHF. CDR3 DNA sequence: TGTGCCAGCAGCCTCCTCGGGGTGACGGGGGAGACCCAGCACTTC.

The chain links TRBV9 to TRBJ1-1, with D tentatively TRBD1 (5 bases). The V gene's germline CDR1 is SGDLS and CDR2 YYNGEE. The ends were cut back, 7 bases at V and 2 bases at J, with 24 bases in the middle. This CDR3 contains 17 residues. In DNA form, the CDR3 reads TGTGCCAGCGCGACTCTAGGACGGGTGGGGGAAAACACTGAAGCTTTCTTT. Its translation is CASATLGRVGENTEAFF.

This clonotype was observed at least ten times. The chain couples TRBV11-2 to TRBJ2-7; D perhaps matches TRBD2 (6 bases). V was shortened by 1 base and J by 6 bases, with 13 bases between the two germline ends. Per germline, CDR1 SGHAT and CDR2 FQNNGV. This CDR3 spans 14 amino acids. The CDR3 loop is CASSLGGALGEQYF. The CDR3 nucleotides are TGTGCCAGCAGCTTAGGCGGGGCCCTGGGCGAGCAGTACTTC.

The V call is TRBV14, the J call TRBJ2-2; 7 nucleotides match TRBD2. Germline CDR1 SGHDN, CDR2 FVKESK. The V segment lost 11 bases and the J segment 6 bases; nucleotides outside the gene matches: 12. The CDR3 runs to 14 residues. CDR3 sequence (DNA): TGTGCCGGCACCTGGGACTACGGCTCCGGGGAGCTGTTTTTT. Translating gives CAGTWDYGSGELFF.

As to this clonotype: This may be a read error: a much more frequent sequence differs by one nucleotide. The chain employs TRBV6-5 and TRBJ2-3; TRBD1 matches 8 bases. The CDR3 contains 15 residues. J gave up 0 bases and V 6 bases, and 5 bases lay outside the gene matches. The V gene's germline CDR1 is MNHEY and CDR2 SVGAGI. The CDR3 DNA is TGTGCCAGCAGCGCGACAGGGGCTAGCACAGATACGCAGTATTTT. Protein sequence: CASSATGASTDTQYF.

Many counts were recorded for this clonotype. The chain is built from TRBV3-1 and TRBJ2-3; D might be TRBD2 (6 bases). Looked up from germline, CDR1 is LGHDT and CDR2 is YNNKEL (reference sequence). This CDR3 contains 14 residues. Deletions cut 6 bases from V and 5 bases from J, with 15 bases between. The CDR3 spells CASRSGRTKDTQYF. Written as DNA, the CDR3 is TGTGCCAGCAGATCAGGGAGGACCAAAGATACGCAGTATTTT.

Concerning this clonotype itself: This may be a read error: a much more frequent sequence differs by one nucleotide. The chain links TRBV7-9 to TRBJ2-3; D is possibly TRBD1 (6 bases). V shed 4 bases and J shed 2 bases, with 13 bases lying between them. In germline, CDR1 is SEHNR, CDR2 FQNEAQ (reference sequence). There are 15 residues in the CDR3. CDR3 DNA: TGTGCCAGCAGCTCCACAGGGATGGCCACAGATACGCAGTATTTT. This sequence encodes CASSSTGMATDTQYF.

Many counts were recorded for this clonotype. This chain uses TRBV29-1 with TRBJ2-3, with 13 bases aligning to TRBD2. Trimming removed 1 base from V and 6 bases from J; junction bases left unmatched: 7. Per germline, CDR1 SQVTM and CDR2 ANQGSEA. The CDR3 is 16 residues long. CDR3 sequence: CSVEGMGLAGFDTQYF. Written as DNA, the CDR3 is TGCAGCGTTGAAGGGATGGGACTAGCGGGATTCGATACGCAGTATTTT.

With regard to this clonotype: Just one base apart from a much larger clone, this may be a read error. The chain uses TRBV7-2 and TRBJ2-7; no clear D gene. The CDR3 loop spans 12 amino acids. Germline CDR1 is SGHTA and CDR2 is FQGNSA. Trimming took off 6 bases at V and 6 bases at J, with 12 bases between the two ends. CDR3 protein: CASSPMGSEQYF. In DNA form, the CDR3 reads TGTGCCAGCAGTCCAATGGGAAGCGAGCAGTACTTC. Together with reference TRBV7-2 and TRBJ2-7, the CDR3 gives the full variable domain: GAGVSQSPSNKVTEKGKDVELRCDPISGHTALYWYRQSLGQGLEFLIYFQGNSAPDKSGLPSDRFSAERTGGSVSTLTIQRTQQEDSAVYLCASSPMGSEQYFGPGTRLTVT.

This clonotype appeared a few times. This may be a read error, as it is one base from a much larger clone. The chain couples TRBV7-6 to TRBJ2-5; TRBD2 matches at 7 bases. This CDR3 is 15 amino acids long. V trimming: 2 bases; J trimming: 2 bases; junction bases outside the gene matches: 5. Germline assignment: CDR1 SGHVS and CDR2 FNYEAQ. In DNA, the CDR3 is TGTGCCAGCAGCTTAACTAGCGACGAACAAGAGACCCAGTACTTC. Translated: CASSLTSDEQETQYF.

This clonotype was detected ten times or more. The gene calls are TRBV7-6 and TRBJ2-7; perhaps TRBD1 as D (5 bases). CDR3 length: 12 amino acids. Trimming removed 8 bases from V and 0 bases from J, with 8 bases in between. The germline CDR1 and CDR2 sequences are SGHVS and FNYEAQ. The CDR3 DNA reads as TGTGCCAGCCAGGGCGACTCCTACGAGCAGTACTTC. Amino acid sequence: CASQGDSYEQYF.

As to this clonotype: A much larger clone is a single base away; this may be a read error. V usage is TRBV6-2 or TRBV6-3 and J usage is TRBJ1-5, with a tentative D call TRBD1 (6 bases). Per the germline V gene, CDR1 is MNHEY and CDR2 is SVGEGT. The CDR3 is 14 amino acids. The CDR3 bases are TGTGCCAGCACCAGGTGGGGGCAGGGGCAGCTCCAGCATTTT. This gives the protein CASTRWGQGQLQHF.

This clonotype was observed many times. The chain joins TRBV29-1 to TRBJ2-7; D is perhaps TRBD1 (5 bases). Trimming left V 4 bases short and J 6 bases short, with 16 bases between. The V gene's germline CDR1 is SQVTM and CDR2 ANQGSEA. This CDR3 spans 13 amino acids. For the CDR3, the DNA is TGCAGCGTTGGTCGAGCAGGGCCGGTCGAGCAGTACTTC. It encodes CSVGRAGPVEQYF.

As to this clonotype: Since a much larger clone is just one base distant, this may be a read error. J is TRBJ2-5 and V is TRBV12-3 or TRBV12-4, with 9 bases aligning to TRBD1. This CDR3 is built from 14 residues. The CDR3 region has the DNA TGTGCCGGCAGTACCGGACAGGGGTTTGAGACCCAGTACTTC. Protein: CAGSTGQGFETQYF.

V and J are TRBV20-1 and TRBJ1-4; D is unresolved. Trimming removed 5 bases at V and 3 bases at J, with 22 bases between. Germline CDR1 reads DFQATT; CDR2 reads SNEGSKA (reference sequence). The CDR3 consists of 17 residues. The CDR3 DNA follows: TGCAGTGCTGTGACGGAACCAGGCTGGGCTTCTAATGAAAAACTGTTTTTT. It codes for CSAVTEPGWASNEKLFF.